The sequence of this TCR beta chain was determined in a study of cytomegalovirus exposure and HLA in healthy donors. Broader study findings: Cytomegalovirus association was listed for 170 or so TCR beta chains. High sensitivity and specificity were reportedly achieved when the classifier diagnosed cytomegalovirus status.

Assay used: immunoSEQ multiplex PCR; TCRdb lists only in-frame clones, some missing. This table has 100,000 to 150,000 clones, roughly nine tenths appearing once. Concerning this clone: Its specificity is unknown.

This CDR3 is built from 15 residues. The J segment lost 6 bases and the V segment lost 0 bases, leaving 7 bases of the junction unmatched. The germline gives CDR1 SGHDT, CDR2 YYEEEE. This chain links TRBV5-6 with TRBJ1-2, with TRBD1 matching 8 bases. This TCR derives from a man aged 25-40 years in good health and CMV-seronegative. What was sequenced was PBMCs. The CDR3 region is CASSLASGGMDGYTF. The DNA for the CDR3 is TGTGCCAGCAGCTTGGCTTCAGGGGGCATGGATGGCTACACCTTC.